The sequence of this T cell receptor beta chain was determined in a study of shared clonotypes between healthy human individuals. Study outcomes and limitations: Shared across a few donors were around 4.7% of the naive CD4 clonotypes.

Study processing details: In the immunoSEQ data, sequences were junction-only and lacked quality scores, so filtering differed. Assay: immunoSEQ multiplex PCR; the TCRdb copy retains only in-frame clones and omits some. The V and J calls and the clone size are those of that table, but D and trimming were determined from the DNA. The sample has more than 1,200,000 clones; approximately 98.5% are singletons. The CDR3 length is 17 residues. Per the germline V gene, CDR1 is SGHTA and CDR2 is FQGNSA. Deletions cut 5 bases from V and 2 bases from J, with 19 bases between. A remark on this clone: No antigen is known for it.

Splitting the CD4+ cells yielded a CD45RA+ naive subset and a CD45RA-negative memory subset. Sequenced sample: naive CD4+ T cells sorted from blood. Subset meaning: CD45RA+ positively selected. The gene calls are TRBV7-2 and TRBJ2-1; perhaps TRBD2 as D (6 bases). The clonotype was recovered from a man aged 30 to 45 in good health. CDR3 loop: CASSPPFGRGAYNEQFF. CDR3 coding DNA: TGTGCCAGCAGCCCCCCTTTCGGGAGAGGGGCCTACAATGAGCAGTTCTTC.